This TCR beta chain was sequenced during a study of cytomegalovirus exposure and HLA in healthy donors. Findings of the study overall: Reports described diagnosis of cytomegalovirus status by the classifier as highly specific and sensitive. In a later analysis, HLA-C alleles had the fewest associated TCRs, DRB1 alleles the most.

The V end lost 3 bases, the J end lost 0 bases, and 9 bases lay between the germline ends. Looked up from germline, CDR1 is MNHNS and CDR2 is SASEGT. This CDR3 region has 14 residues. Of note for this clone: The target antigen is unknown.

The PCR made use of 60 Vbeta and 13 Jbeta primers. The method was immunoSEQ multiplex PCR; TCRdb's version includes in-frame clones alone and lacks a portion of them. The table includes about 100,000 clones, around 69% detected once. The rearrangement links TRBV6-1 to TRBJ2-7, with a weak D call TRBD2 (6 bases). Sequenced: PBMCs. This sequence originates from an older woman in good health and CMV-seropositive. The CDR3 nucleotides read TGTGCCAGCAGTGAGGCGGGGAGCTCCTACGAGCAGTACTTC. This translates into CASSEAGSSYEQYF.